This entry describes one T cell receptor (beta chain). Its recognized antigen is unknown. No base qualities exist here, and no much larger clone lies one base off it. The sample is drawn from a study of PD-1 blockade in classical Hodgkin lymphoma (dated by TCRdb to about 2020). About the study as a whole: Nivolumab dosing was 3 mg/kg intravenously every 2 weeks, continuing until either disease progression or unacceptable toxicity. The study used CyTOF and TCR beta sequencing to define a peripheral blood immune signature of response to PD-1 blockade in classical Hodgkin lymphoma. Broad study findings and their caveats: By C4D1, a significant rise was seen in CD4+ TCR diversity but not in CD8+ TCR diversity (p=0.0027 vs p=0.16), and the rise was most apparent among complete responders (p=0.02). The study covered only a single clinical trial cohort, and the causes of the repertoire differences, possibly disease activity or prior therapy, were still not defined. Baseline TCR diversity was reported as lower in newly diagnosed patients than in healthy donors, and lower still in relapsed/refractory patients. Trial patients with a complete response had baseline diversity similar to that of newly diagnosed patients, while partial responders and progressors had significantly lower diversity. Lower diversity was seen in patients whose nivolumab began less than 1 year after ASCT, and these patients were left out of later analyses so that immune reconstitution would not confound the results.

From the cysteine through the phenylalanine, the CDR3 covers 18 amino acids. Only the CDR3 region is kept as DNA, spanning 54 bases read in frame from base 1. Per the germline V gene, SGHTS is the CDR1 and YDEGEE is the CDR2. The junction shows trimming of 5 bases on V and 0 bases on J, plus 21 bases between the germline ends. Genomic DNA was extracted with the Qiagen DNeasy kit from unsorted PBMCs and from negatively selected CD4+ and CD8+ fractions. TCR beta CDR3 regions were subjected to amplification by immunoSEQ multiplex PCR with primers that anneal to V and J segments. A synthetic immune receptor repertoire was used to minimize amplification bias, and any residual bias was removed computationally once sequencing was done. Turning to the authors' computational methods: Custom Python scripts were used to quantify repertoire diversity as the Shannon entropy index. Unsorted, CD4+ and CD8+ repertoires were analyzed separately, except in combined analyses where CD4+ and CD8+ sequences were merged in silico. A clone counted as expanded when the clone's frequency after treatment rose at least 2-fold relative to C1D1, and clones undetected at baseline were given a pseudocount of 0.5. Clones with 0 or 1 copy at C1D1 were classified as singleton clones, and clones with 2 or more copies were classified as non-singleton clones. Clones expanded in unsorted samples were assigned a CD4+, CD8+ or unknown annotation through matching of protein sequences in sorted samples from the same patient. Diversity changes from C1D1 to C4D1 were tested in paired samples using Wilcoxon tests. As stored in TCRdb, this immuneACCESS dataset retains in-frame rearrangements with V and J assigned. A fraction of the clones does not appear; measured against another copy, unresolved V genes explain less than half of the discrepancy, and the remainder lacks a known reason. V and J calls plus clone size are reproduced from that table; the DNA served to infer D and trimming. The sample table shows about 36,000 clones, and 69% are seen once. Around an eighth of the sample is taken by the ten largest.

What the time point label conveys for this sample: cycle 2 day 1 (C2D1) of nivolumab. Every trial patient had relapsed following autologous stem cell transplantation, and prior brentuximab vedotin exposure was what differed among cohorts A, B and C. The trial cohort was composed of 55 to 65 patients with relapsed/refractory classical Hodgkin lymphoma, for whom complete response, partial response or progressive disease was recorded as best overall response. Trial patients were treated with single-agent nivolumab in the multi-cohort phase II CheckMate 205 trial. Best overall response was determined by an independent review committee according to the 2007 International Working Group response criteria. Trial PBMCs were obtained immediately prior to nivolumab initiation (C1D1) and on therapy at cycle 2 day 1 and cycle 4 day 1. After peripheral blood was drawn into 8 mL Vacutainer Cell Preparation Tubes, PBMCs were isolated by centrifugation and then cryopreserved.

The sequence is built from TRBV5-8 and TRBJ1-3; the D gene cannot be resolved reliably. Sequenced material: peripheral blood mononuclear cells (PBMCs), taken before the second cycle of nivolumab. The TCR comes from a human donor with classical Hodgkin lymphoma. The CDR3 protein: CASRMKDSWEISGNTIYF. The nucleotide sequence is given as TGTGCCAGCAGAATGAAGGATTCCTGGGAGATCTCTGGAAACACCATATATTTT.